In its sample, the clone carrying this TCR beta chain was seen a few times. Antigen: not known. This sample stems from a study of T cells in Graves' hyperthyroidism and ophthalmopathy. Overall study: Prior to any treatment, at the point of initial diagnosis, peripheral blood was collected. Study observations and caveats: Model-based prediction identified ophthalmopathy a median 6.5 months prior to its onset.

RNA transcripts served as the template for amplifying TCR beta CDR3 regions. During a first-round RT-PCR of the TCR CDR3, the HTBI primer set was used. TCRdb fed the multiplex PCR reads into MiXCR, producing one record per CDR3 protein. The table has approximately 690,000 distinct CDR3 sequences, 20% seen once. Based on clinical symptoms, serum thyroxine and TRAb, thyroid ultrasound and orbital computed tomography, diagnoses were reached. From germline, CDR1 is SGHTA and CDR2 FQGNSA. This CDR3 is 15 amino acids long. V was cut by 5 bases and J by 6 bases, with 17 bases left in between. Material for sequencing was blood. This TCR derives from a man aged 25-45 years with Graves' ophthalmopathy. This chain joins TRBV7-2 and TRBJ2-1; D perhaps matches TRBD1 (6 bases). The CDR3 protein is CASSPPQGRPNEQFF. The CDR3 nucleotides are TGTGCCAGCAGCCCCCCGCAGGGGCGCCCCAATGAGCAGTTCTTC.